This entry features one TCR beta chain sequence. The sample comes from a study of blood T cell repertoires in COVID-19. As for the study in general: The United States, Italy and Spain were the sources of the acute and convalescent COVID-19 samples.

As processed by the authors: Nucleated cell number was recorded as an estimate derived from reference gene primer amplification. Sequenced by immunoSEQ multiplex PCR; TCRdb stores in-frame clones only, minus some. V, J and clone size are taken as reported in that table, and D and trimming were inferred from the DNA itself. The sample holds about 15,000 clones, 70% to 75% seen once. V lost 2 bases and J lost 5; bases outside the gene matches: 5. Germline CDR1 reads LNHDA; CDR2 reads SQIVND (reference sequence). The CDR3 covers 15 residues. Material: peripheral blood. This clonotype originated in a man aged 55-75 years with acute or convalescent COVID-19. This sequence joins TRBV19 and TRBJ1-4, with 7 bases aligning to TRBD1. The CDR3 reads CASSIFGQENEKLFF. The CDR3 DNA is TGTGCCAGTAGTATATTCGGACAGGAAAATGAAAAACTGTTTTTT.